This passage covers 6 T cell receptor beta chains from one sample sequenced in a study of early T cells in non-severe SARS-CoV-2 infection. TCRdb reprocessed the 5' RACE reads with MiXCR, giving one entry per CDR3 protein. The table includes some 35,000 distinct CDR3 sequences, 6% to 8.5% detected once. The source was whole blood, collected at baseline. Receptors were obtained from an adult who was a healthcare worker with PCR-confirmed SARS-CoV-2 infection or an uninfected control (not recorded which).

This clonotype was seen many times. The gene calls are TRBV5-6 and TRBJ1-4; no reliable D call. V lost 3 bases, J lost 5 bases, and 11 bases lay in between. Germline V gives CDR1 SGHDT, CDR2 YYEEEE. This CDR3 comprises 14 residues. Here the CDR3 DNA reads TGTGCCAGCAGCTCCGACGGCCACAATGAAAAACTGTTTTTT. Protein product: CASSSDGHNEKLFF.

This clonotype was detected a few times. The genes are TRBV10-3 and TRBJ2-3, with no clear D. V lost 2 bases, J lost 4 bases, and 10 bases lay in between. This CDR3 comprises 14 residues. Looked up from germline, CDR1 is ENHRY and CDR2 is SYGVKD. The CDR3 loop reads CAISESWSSDTQYF. Here the CDR3 DNA reads TGTGCCATCAGTGAGAGCTGGAGTTCAGATACGCAGTATTTT.

This clonotype was picked up many times. The chain employs TRBV4-3 and TRBJ2-3, with 9 bases aligning to TRBD2. This CDR3 has 15 amino acids. V was clipped by 5 bases and J by 7 bases; unmatched bases: 10. Per germline, CDR1 LGHNA and CDR2 YSLEER. This CDR3 is CASSSNGAGGHTQYF. The CDR3 nucleotides are TGCGCCAGCAGCTCGAACGGAGCGGGAGGTCATACGCAGTATTTT.

The rearrangement joins TRBV29-1 to TRBJ2-7; the D is unclear. The CDR3 length is 12 residues. CDR1 is SQVTM and CDR2 is ANQGSEA in the germline V gene. Trimming removed 4 bases at V and 2 bases at J, with 9 bases between. CDR3 protein: CSVGPTTYEQYF. CDR3 nucleotides: TGCAGCGTTGGCCCGACGACCTACGAGCAGTACTTC.

This clonotype was seen only a few times. The chain has TRBV6-2 or TRBV6-3 and TRBJ2-7; the match to TRBD2 covers 13 bases. V was clipped by 5 bases and J by 4 bases; unmatched bases: 11. Germline V CDR1 and CDR2: MNHEY, SVGEGT. CDR3 length: 17 amino acids. The CDR3 spells CASSRPGLAGDVYEQYF. The CDR3 region has the DNA TGTGCCAGCAGTCGACCCGGACTAGCGGGAGACGTTTACGAGCAGTACTTC.

Turning to this clonotype: Germline and junction disagree at one end, which may indicate a read error. The chain joins TRBV18 to TRBJ1-5; weak D call: TRBD1 (5 bases). The CDR3 is 16 residues long. The germline gives CDR1 KGHSH, CDR2 LQKENI. The CDR3 DNA sequence: TGTGCCAGCTCGCCACAACCGGGGGATAGCAATCAGCCCCAGCATTTT. It yields the protein CASSPQPGDSNQPQHF.